This T cell receptor (beta chain) was captured by sequencing in a study of blood T cell repertoires in COVID-19. The CDR3 length is 13 residues. Looked up from germline, CDR1 is SGHTA and CDR2 is FQGNSA. The ends were cut back, 5 bases at V and 12 bases at J, with 17 bases in the middle. Assay used: immunoSEQ multiplex PCR; TCRdb lists only in-frame clones, some missing. The repertoire holds a few hundred thousand clones, with 86% as singletons. Specimen: peripheral blood. The clonotype was recovered from a man older than 75 with acute or convalescent COVID-19. This chain links TRBV7-2 with TRBJ2-1; possibly TRBD1 for D (6 bases). The CDR3, as DNA: TGTGCCAGCAGCCTAGGGACACTTACCCCGCAGTTCTTC. This translates into CASSLGTLTPQFF.